This entry lists 23 T cell receptor beta chains sequenced from one sample in a study of blood T cell repertoires in COVID-19. TCRdb's table, derived via immunoSEQ multiplex PCR, lists solely in-frame clones and lacks some. The sample shows tens of thousands of clones, more than 75% of them seen only once. Sample: peripheral blood. The source is a human donor in a cohort sampled during active COVID-19.

The V call is TRBV9, the J call TRBJ2-7; 11 bases line up with TRBD2. The CDR3 consists of 14 residues. In germline, CDR1 is SGDLS, CDR2 YYNGEE. The ends lost 4 bases at V and 6 bases at J; junction bases unmatched: 6. Written as DNA, the CDR3 is TGTGCCAGCAGCCCCGTTAGCGGGAGGGGCGAGCAGTACTTC. Its protein is CASSPVSGRGEQYF.

Only one count was recorded for this clone. The chain carries TRBV21-1 and TRBJ2-5; TRBD2, the table's D call, was not compared with the DNA. TRBV21-1 is recorded as a pseudogene. CDR3 length equals 19 residues. This chain's CDR3 is CASSTNLPSTSGNQETQYF. The DNA of the CDR3 is TGTGCCAGCAGCACAAACCTGCCCTCGACTAGCGGGAACCAAGAGACCCAGTACTTC.

The rearrangement uses TRBV30 and TRBJ2-2, with TRBD1 identical over 7 bases. Looked up from germline, CDR1 is GTSNPN and CDR2 is SVGIG (reference sequence). The V and J ends lost 0 bases and 7 bases, in that order; junction bases with no gene match: 2. The CDR3 has 13 amino acids. The CDR3 protein is CAWSVQGRGELFF. The CDR3 coding sequence is TGTGCCTGGAGTGTACAGGGGCGCGGGGAGCTGTTTTTT.

V usage is TRBV30 and J usage is TRBJ2-3, with TRBD2 matching 10 bases. In germline, CDR1 is GTSNPN, CDR2 SVGIG (reference sequence). The CDR3 covers 16 residues. Trimming cost V 3 bases and J 7 bases; bases outside gene matches: 13. The CDR3 DNA is TGTGCCTGGAGGCGAGGAACTAGCGGGACTCGAAATACGCAGTATTTT. This gives the protein CAWRRGTSGTRNTQYF.

This chain connects TRBV7-6 to TRBJ1-2; 7 positions match TRBD1. The CDR3 has 18 residues. V gave up 4 bases and J gave up 7 bases; unmatched junction bases: 21. CDR1 is SGHVS and CDR2 is FNYEAQ in the germline V gene. For the CDR3, the DNA is TGTGCCAGCAGCTCTTTATTAAGGGGTTCAGGGGGAGCGAGTGGCTACACCTTC. Protein: CASSSLLRGSGGASGYTF.

V is TRBV29-1 and J is TRBJ2-5; TRBD1 matches at 9 bases. Germline CDR1 and CDR2: SQVTM and ANQGSEA. CDR3 size: 15 residues. V shed 6 bases and J 3 bases; nucleotides not matched to a gene: 11. CDR3: CSVLPSTGGEETQYF. In nucleotides, the CDR3 is TGCAGCGTCCTGCCTTCAACAGGGGGCGAAGAGACCCAGTACTTC.

The rearrangement links TRBV18 to TRBJ2-3, with D tentatively TRBD2 (5 bases). The germline CDR1 and CDR2 sequences are KGHSH and LQKENI. The germline V and J ends were trimmed by 6 bases and 4 bases, with 14 bases remaining between them. CDR3 length: 14 residues. The CDR3: CASSTRSSSDTQYF. The CDR3 DNA sequence: TGTGCCAGCTCTACAAGGTCTAGCTCAGATACGCAGTATTTT.

V is TRBV6-2 or TRBV6-3 and J is TRBJ2-7, with D possibly matching TRBD1 (6 bases). V was trimmed by 2 bases and J by 6 bases, leaving 8 bases between them. Germline V gene lookup returns CDR1 MNHEY and CDR2 SVGEGT. CDR3 length: 12 amino acids. For the CDR3, the DNA is TGTGCCAGCAGTTACCTCAGGGGCGAGCAGTACTTC. Protein: CASSYLRGEQYF.

The J gene is TRBJ2-7, the V gene TRBV10-1; a weak D match, TRBD2 (5 bases). The germline CDR1 and CDR2 sequences are WNHNN and SYGVQD (reference sequence). CDR3 length: 16 residues. V dropped 5 bases and J dropped 0 bases, with 17 bases sitting between them. CDR3 region: CASSTGADHSSYEQYF. CDR3 in DNA: TGCGCCAGCAGTACCGGAGCGGACCATAGCTCCTACGAGCAGTACTTC.

There are a few counts of this clone. As DNA, the CDR3 is TGTGCCAGTAGTATAAGGAGGGACTCGGCCAAAAACATTCAGTACTTC. Its translation is CASSIRRDSAKNIQYF. The V call is TRBV19, the J call TRBJ2-4, with a possible D match to TRBD2 (6 bases). V lost 2 bases and J lost 1, with 12 bases in between. This CDR3 has 16 residues. Per germline, CDR1 LNHDA and CDR2 SQIVND (reference sequence).

The chain recombines TRBV24-1 with TRBJ2-6; TRBD1 matches at 9 bases. This CDR3 contains 19 residues. The ends lost 3 bases at V and 0 bases at J; junction bases unmatched: 8. In germline, CDR1 is KGHDR, CDR2 SFDVKD. CDR3 coding DNA: TGTGCCACCAGTGATGTCACAGGGGGCGCCCACTCTGGGGCCAACGTCCTGACTTTC. Translating it yields CATSDVTGGAHSGANVLTF.

This clone has only a few counts. This sequence joins TRBV5-4 and TRBJ2-3; D is possibly TRBD2 (6 bases). Germline values: CDR1 SGHNT, CDR2 YYREEE (reference sequence). The length of the CDR3 is 14 residues. V was clipped by 1 base and J by 6 bases, with 12 bases between them. This CDR3 reads CASSLSGLRDTQYF. CDR3 DNA: TGTGCCAGCAGCTTGAGCGGGCTCCGGGATACGCAGTATTTT.

The chain carries TRBV28 and TRBJ2-1, with 15 positions matching TRBD2. Per germline, CDR1 MDHEN and CDR2 SYDVKM. V shed 4 bases, J shed 0 bases, and the junction held 7 bases outside the gene matches. The CDR3 contains 19 residues. This chain's CDR3 is CASSWGLAGGPSSYNEQFF. The DNA for the CDR3 is TGTGCCAGCAGTTGGGGACTAGCGGGAGGCCCGAGCTCCTACAATGAGCAGTTCTTC.

This clone was observed a single time. V and J are TRBV19 and TRBJ2-1, with 7 bases matching TRBD2. Per the germline V gene, CDR1 is LNHDA and CDR2 is SQIVND (reference sequence). V shed 5 bases and J 8 bases; nucleotides not matched to a gene: 18. The length of the CDR3 is 17 residues. The DNA for the CDR3 is TGTGCCAGTAGTCCCCCCTTTATGGGCGGGAGTAATTATGAGCAGTTCTTC. This translates into CASSPPFMGGSNYEQFF.

The chain is built from TRBV30 and TRBJ2-7; no firm D call. V was shortened by 3 bases and J by 2 bases, with 14 bases between the two germline ends. The CDR3 covers 14 residues. The germline V gene encodes CDR1 GTSNPN and CDR2 SVGIG (reference sequence). The chain's CDR3 is CAWSRIETTYEQYF. In nucleotides, the CDR3 is TGTGCCTGGAGCCGAATTGAGACAACCTACGAGCAGTACTTC.

This clone has a handful of counts. The rearrangement links TRBV3-1 (or the pseudogene TRBV3-2) to TRBJ2-7; no reliable D call. Trimming cost V 4 bases and J 3 bases, with 10 bases left between them. Germline lookup yields CDR1 LGHDT and CDR2 YNNKEL (reference sequence). The CDR3 contains 13 residues. The CDR3 region is CASSPGRNYEQYF. For the CDR3, the DNA is TGTGCCAGCAGCCCAGGTCGGAACTACGAGCAGTACTTC.

The chain uses TRBV7-2 and TRBJ2-1; 7 nucleotides match TRBD2. Looked up from germline, CDR1 is SGHTA and CDR2 is FQGNSA. The CDR3 spans 16 residues. V was pared by 3 bases and J by 5 bases, with 10 bases of the junction left unmatched. CDR3 DNA: TGTGCCAGCAGCTTCAAGACGGGACTAATCAACAATGAGCAGTTCTTC. Protein product: CASSFKTGLINNEQFF. Full variable domain (missing parts from reference TRBV7-2 and TRBJ2-1): GAGVSQSPSNKVTEKGKDVELRCDPISGHTALYWYRQSLGQGLEFLIYFQGNSAPDKSGLPSDRFSAERTGGSVSTLTIQRTQQEDSAVYLCASSFKTGLINNEQFFGPGTRLTVL.

J is TRBJ1-1 and V is TRBV5-1; TRBD1 aligns across 8 bases. CDR3 length equals 14 residues. The V segment lost 3 bases and the J segment 4 bases; nucleotides outside the gene matches: 5. Per the germline V gene, CDR1 is SGHRS and CDR2 is YFSETQ. CDR3 coding DNA: TGCGCCAGCAGCTCAGGGGGCCCGGGCACTGAAGCTTTCTTT. Its translation: CASSSGGPGTEAFF. The full variable domain, completed using reference TRBV5-1 and TRBJ1-1, is KAGVTQTPRYLIKTRGQQVTLSCSPISGHRSVSWYQQTPGQGLQFLFEYFSETQRNKGNFPGRFSGRQFSNSRSEMNVSTLELGDSALYLCASSSGGPGTEAFFGQGTRLTVV.

This clone was seen just once. The identical CDR3 is also encoded by other nucleotide sequences in the sample. The V call is TRBV3-1 (or the pseudogene TRBV3-2), the J call TRBJ2-7; 11 bases match TRBD2. Losses at the gene ends were 1 base for V and 4 bases for J; bases not matched to a gene: 0. CDR3 length: 14 amino acids. From germline, CDR1 is LGHDT and CDR2 YNNKEL (reference sequence). Here the CDR3 reads CASSQGLAGYEQYF. Here the CDR3 DNA reads TGTGCCAGCAGCCAAGGACTAGCGGGATACGAGCAGTACTTC.

The chain joins TRBV19 to TRBJ2-2, with 8 bases fitting TRBD2. V was pared by 6 bases and J by 4 bases, with 7 bases of the junction left unmatched. There are 15 residues in the CDR3. Per germline, CDR1 LNHDA and CDR2 SQIVND (reference sequence). CDR3 region: CASSLTSGLTGELFF. CDR3 in DNA: TGTGCCAGTAGCCTTACTAGCGGACTCACCGGGGAGCTGTTTTTT.

The chain employs TRBV6-1 and TRBJ2-4, with a possible D match to TRBD1 (6 bases). This CDR3 region has 16 residues. The V end lost 3 bases, the J end lost 4 bases, and 16 bases lay between the germline ends. Germline-derived CDR1 and CDR2 are MNHNS and SASEGT. The CDR3, as DNA: TGTGCCAGCAGTGATCGTGAGGGCAGGGGAAAAAACATTCAGTACTTC. Its protein is CASSDREGRGKNIQYF.

This clone was seen many times. The rearrangement links TRBV7-6 to TRBJ2-6; unclear D gene. CDR3 length equals 17 residues. CDR1 is SGHVS and CDR2 is FNYEAQ in the germline V gene. The V and J ends lost 3 bases and 0 bases respectively, with 12 bases between them. Written as DNA, the CDR3 is TGTGCCAGCAGCTTTTCAGCAGGAAACTCTGGGGCCAACGTCCTGACTTTC. It specifies CASSFSAGNSGANVLTF.

The J gene is TRBJ2-5, the V gene TRBV2; perhaps TRBD1 as D (6 bases). The V and J ends lost 11 bases and 5 bases respectively, with 15 bases between them. Germline V gene data show CDR1 as SNHLY and CDR2 as FYNNEI. CDR3 length equals 12 residues. The CDR3 is CAGGFQRETQYF. As DNA, the CDR3 is TGTGCCGGGGGCTTTCAGAGGGAGACCCAGTACTTC.